Listed here are 29 T cell receptor beta chains from one sample, sequenced in a study of T cell responses to AZD1222 COVID-19 vaccine. Clones were read by immunoSEQ multiplex PCR, and TCRdb kept only the in-frame ones, dropping some. Seen here are some 150,000 clones, around 89% observed once, and the top ten hold over 2.5%. The input for sequencing was peripheral blood, taken on day 0 of AZD1222 vaccination. Receptors originate from an adult in good health.

V gene TRBV18 combines with J gene TRBJ1-5; D possibly corresponds to TRBD1 (6 bases). CDR1 and CDR2 (germline): KGHSH, LQKENI. Trimming removed 8 bases from V and 3 bases from J, with 20 bases in between. This CDR3 has 16 residues. The CDR3 here is CASTQNQGPLNQPQHF. The CDR3 DNA sequence: TGTGCCAGCACCCAGAATCAGGGGCCGCTCAATCAGCCCCAGCATTTT.

The J gene is TRBJ2-7, the V gene TRBV5-1, with D perhaps TRBD2 (6 bases). The CDR3 has 11 residues. Trimming stripped 4 bases from V and 7 bases from J, with 9 bases between. Germline CDR1 reads SGHRS; CDR2 reads YFSETQ. The CDR3, as DNA: TGCGCCAGCAGCCCCGGACTAGAGCAGTACTTC. This sequence encodes CASSPGLEQYF. The full variable domain, rest sourced from reference TRBV5-1 and TRBJ2-7, is KAGVTQTPRYLIKTRGQQVTLSCSPISGHRSVSWYQQTPGQGLQFLFEYFSETQRNKGNFPGRFSGRQFSNSRSEMNVSTLELGDSALYLCASSPGLEQYFGPGTRLTVT.

This chain uses TRBV4-3 with TRBJ1-1; D gene ambiguous. Trimming pared 0 bases from V and 1 base from J, leaving 18 bases between. The germline CDR1 and CDR2 sequences are LGHNA and YSLEER. There are 18 residues in the CDR3. The CDR3 sequence is CASSQDLEYGLTNTEAFF. CDR3 bases: TGCGCCAGCAGCCAAGATTTGGAGTACGGTTTGACGAACACTGAAGCTTTCTTT.

This clone appeared a few times. V and J are TRBV5-1 and TRBJ1-5; D is perhaps TRBD1 (5 bases). V lost 3 bases to trimming and J lost 5 bases, with 15 bases between them. The CDR3 is 15 amino acids. CDR1 is SGHRS and CDR2 is YFSETQ in the germline V gene. CDR3 residues: CASSSGPQGDQPQHF. CDR3 sequence (DNA): TGCGCCAGCAGCTCGGGACCCCAAGGGGATCAGCCCCAGCATTTT.

This chain joins TRBV18 and TRBJ2-1; either TRBD1 or TRBD2 may fit D (6 bases each). Germline assignment: CDR1 KGHSH and CDR2 LQKENI. V was cut by 4 bases and J by 12 bases, with 19 bases left in between. The CDR3 covers 14 residues. In nucleotides, the CDR3 is TGTGCCAGCTCACGTAACAGGGAGGATGTCGTGCAGTTCTTC. Translation gives CASSRNREDVVQFF.

The chain recombines TRBV15 with TRBJ2-7; 8 bases align to TRBD1. V dropped 3 bases and J dropped 3; count of bases not matched to a gene: 10. The V gene's germline CDR1 is LNHNV and CDR2 YYDKDF (reference sequence). The CDR3 has 16 amino acids. The CDR3 loop reads CATSSRSGQGNYEQYF. CDR3 nucleotides: TGTGCCACCAGCAGCCGCTCTGGACAGGGAAACTACGAGCAGTACTTC.

The chain uses TRBV6-5 and TRBJ1-5; 7 bases line up with TRBD1. The CDR3 is made up of 15 amino acids. With V trimmed by 6 bases and J by 4 bases, 9 bases remained unmatched. The germline V gene encodes CDR1 MNHEY and CDR2 SVGAGI. Here the CDR3 DNA reads TGTGCCAGCAGCTTACTCGCCAGGGGGAATCAGCCCCAGCATTTT. Protein: CASSLLARGNQPQHF.

CDR3 DNA: TGTGCCAGCAGCGGGGTCTCCGGTCAGCCCCAGCATTTT. Translating gives CASSGVSGQPQHF. The chain is built from TRBV27 and TRBJ1-5; D uncertain. Per germline, CDR1 MNHEY and CDR2 SMNVEV (reference sequence). This CDR3 has 13 amino acids. V was trimmed by 6 bases and J by 6 bases, leaving 12 bases between them.

The V gene is TRBV23-1, the J gene TRBJ2-7; D ambiguous. TRBV23-1 is an ORF for which the function is uncertain. This CDR3 spans 10 amino acids. V lost 4 bases and J lost 6, with 4 bases in between. The CDR3 sequence: CASSLCEQYF. The CDR3, as DNA: TGCGCCAGCAGTCTTTGCGAGCAGTACTTC.

This clone is a singleton in its sample. CDR3 region: CSASEQANYGYTF. For the CDR3, the DNA is TGCAGTGCTAGTGAACAGGCCAACTATGGCTACACCTTC. The J gene is TRBJ1-2, the V gene TRBV20-1; D perhaps matches TRBD1 (5 bases). Germline loops: CDR1 DFQATT, CDR2 SNEGSKA (reference sequence). Trimming removed 3 bases from V and 2 bases from J, with 10 bases in between. The CDR3 covers 13 residues.

This chain uses TRBV28 with TRBJ1-1; tentative D call: TRBD1 (5 bases). This CDR3 spans 14 amino acids. Per germline, CDR1 MDHEN and CDR2 SYDVKM. Deletions cut 3 bases from V and 3 bases from J, with 11 bases between. In DNA, the CDR3 is TGTGCCAGCAGTTTCGCGGGGGAGGACACTGAAGCTTTCTTT. This codes for CASSFAGEDTEAFF.

The V call is TRBV21-1, the J call TRBJ1-1; the table calls TRBD1, which could not be checked here. TRBV21-1 corresponds to a pseudogene. The CDR3 spans 15 residues. CDR3 protein: CASSKVKDRGLSAFF. As DNA, the CDR3 is TGTGCCAGCAGCAAAGTGAAGGACAGGGGACTATCAGCTTTCTTT.

The genes are TRBV10-3 and TRBJ1-6; 9 bases map to TRBD1. This CDR3 has 15 residues. The germline V gene encodes CDR1 ENHRY and CDR2 SYGVKD. J gave up 5 bases and V 3 bases, and 2 bases lay outside the gene matches. The CDR3 DNA follows: TGTGCCATCAGTGACCGGGACAGGGATAATTCACCCCTCCACTTT. Translating gives CAISDRDRDNSPLHF.

The chain has TRBV29-1 and TRBJ1-3; no clear D gene. In germline, CDR1 is SQVTM, CDR2 ANQGSEA. V was clipped by 7 bases and J by 0 bases, with 10 bases between them. There are 13 residues in the CDR3. The CDR3 coding sequence is TGCAGCGGGGCAGATAACTCTGGAAACACCATATATTTT. This encodes CSGADNSGNTIYF.

This chain uses TRBV11-2 with TRBJ1-4; 7 bases align to TRBD1. Germline V gene data show CDR1 as SGHAT and CDR2 as FQNNGV. Unmatched junction bases numbered 18, after V lost 4 bases and J lost 7 bases. The CDR3 totals 18 residues. Written as DNA, the CDR3 is TGTGCCAGCAGCTCCTCTTTCCGCCGAGGGACAGTTTTTGAAAAACTGTTTTTT. Protein: CASSSSFRRGTVFEKLFF.

The chain links TRBV6-5 to TRBJ1-1; weak D call: TRBD1 (5 bases). The CDR3 is 12 residues long. Germline values: CDR1 MNHEY, CDR2 SVGAGI. V lost 5 bases and J lost 8, with 12 bases in between. CDR3: CASSRDFAEAFF. For the CDR3, the DNA is TGTGCCAGCAGTCGGGACTTCGCGGAAGCTTTCTTT.

The J gene is TRBJ2-1, the V gene TRBV2; D unresolved. Trimming stripped 5 bases from V and 4 bases from J, with 18 bases between. The CDR3 sequence is 16 residues long. Germline CDR1 SNHLY, CDR2 FYNNEI. CDR3 sequence reads: CASSLGQGRRYNEQFF. CDR3 bases: TGTGCCAGCAGTCTTGGCCAAGGGCGGCGGTACAATGAGCAGTTCTTC.

This clone has only a few counts. The genes are TRBV7-9 and TRBJ1-3, with D unclear. The CDR3 has 12 residues. Germline V gene sequence: CDR1 SEHNR, CDR2 FQNEAQ (reference sequence). Trimming pared 4 bases from V and 3 bases from J, leaving 4 bases between. CDR3 sequence: CASSWGGNTIYF. Written as DNA, the CDR3 is TGTGCCAGCAGCTGGGGTGGAAACACCATATATTTT. Combining the CDR3 with reference TRBV7-9 and TRBJ1-3 gives the whole variable domain DTGVSQNPRHKITKRGQNVTFRCDPISEHNRLYWYRQTLGQGPEFLTYFQNEAQLEKSRLLSDRFSAERPKGSFSTLEIQRTEQGDSAMYLCASSWGGNTIYFGEGSWLTVV.

V usage is TRBV5-1 and J usage is TRBJ2-7; 15 bases line up with TRBD2. Germline V gene data show CDR1 as SGHRS and CDR2 as YFSETQ. V lost 4 bases and J lost 5; bases outside the gene matches: 4. This CDR3 comprises 15 residues. The CDR3 here is CASSGTSGGSHEQYF. In DNA form, the CDR3 reads TGCGCCAGCAGCGGGACTAGCGGGGGGTCCCACGAGCAGTACTTC.

The J gene is TRBJ2-7, the V gene TRBV18; TRBD2 might be the D (6 bases). Germline-derived CDR1 and CDR2 are KGHSH and LQKENI. This CDR3 spans 11 amino acids. Trimming left V 6 bases short and J 6 bases short, with 9 bases between. CDR3 nucleotide sequence: TGTGCCAGCTCCACCGGGGGCGAGCAGTACTTC. Protein sequence: CASSTGGEQYF.

The rearrangement joins TRBV30 to TRBJ1-2; D gene unclear. Trimming left V 0 bases short and J 6 bases short, with 11 bases between. This CDR3 is 13 amino acids long. Germline CDR1 GTSNPN, CDR2 SVGIG (reference sequence). The CDR3 region is CAWSVTAVHGYTF. DNA of the CDR3: TGTGCCTGGAGTGTAACTGCGGTGCATGGCTACACCTTC.

The chain links TRBV18 to TRBJ2-1; 9 nucleotides align to TRBD1. Looked up from germline, CDR1 is KGHSH and CDR2 is LQKENI. This CDR3 region has 14 residues. Germline trimming cut 5 bases from V and 7 bases from J; bases unmatched to any gene: 6. The CDR3 nucleotides are TGTGCCAGCTCATCGACAGGGGGTATGAATGAGCAGTTCTTC. This translates into CASSSTGGMNEQFF.

The CDR3 sequence: CASSPRAGSMNTEAFF. The CDR3 DNA reads as TGTGCCAGCTCACCACGGGCAGGAAGCATGAACACTGAAGCTTTCTTT. V usage is TRBV18 and J usage is TRBJ1-1; D gene ambiguous. Germline CDR1 KGHSH, CDR2 LQKENI. This CDR3 contains 16 residues. V lost 1 base, J lost 0 bases, and 12 bases lay in between.

This chain links TRBV2 with TRBJ2-5; possible D gene TRBD2, 8 bases. This CDR3 is built from 15 residues. Germline-derived CDR1 and CDR2 are SNHLY and FYNNEI. With 6 bases removed from V and 5 bases from J, the gap between germline ends came to 19 bases. This CDR3 is CASSQGGLAGETQYF. CDR3 sequence (DNA): TGTGCCAGCAGCCAGGGGGGCCTAGCGGGCGAGACCCAGTACTTC.

This rearrangement joins TRBV7-8 to TRBJ2-3; D call uncertain. The length of the CDR3 is 15 residues. Germline lookup yields CDR1 SGHVS and CDR2 FQNEAQ. Between the trimmed V and J ends, which lost 5 bases and 2 bases, there was a span of 14 bases. CDR3 sequence reads: CASSLWSRPTDTQYF. The CDR3, as DNA: TGTGCCAGCAGCCTCTGGAGCAGGCCCACAGATACGCAGTATTTT.

V gene TRBV2 combines with J gene TRBJ1-1; 8 bases line up with TRBD1. Germline V gives CDR1 SNHLY, CDR2 FYNNEI. The CDR3 is made up of 14 amino acids. V shed 4 bases and J 1 base; nucleotides not matched to a gene: 2. CDR3 DNA sequence: TGTGCCAGCAGTGGACAGGGGCAGAACACTGAAGCTTTCTTT. Its protein product is CASSGQGQNTEAFF.

Notes on this clone: One end of the junction does not line up with germline, which may come from a read error. The chain carries TRBV13 and TRBJ2-7; unclear D gene. Germline V lookup: CDR1 PRHDT, CDR2 FYEKMQ (reference sequence). The CDR3 extends over 15 amino acids. This CDR3 reads CASSLGRVSSYEQYF. DNA of the CDR3: TGTGCCAGCAGCCTAGGCCGGGTTAGCTCCTACGAGCAGTACTTC.

The chain employs TRBV13 and TRBJ2-1; 13 nucleotides agree with TRBD2. Germline CDR1 PRHDT, CDR2 FYEKMQ (reference sequence). V was clipped by 3 bases and J by 7 bases; unmatched bases: 15. The CDR3 has 19 residues. The CDR3 is CASSFPPAWGLAGNNEQFF. The CDR3 DNA sequence: TGTGCCAGCAGCTTTCCACCCGCCTGGGGACTAGCGGGAAATAATGAGCAGTTCTTC.

The chain links TRBV14 to TRBJ2-7; D ambiguous. This CDR3 has 13 amino acids. V lost 5 bases and J lost 6, with 14 bases in between. Germline assignment: CDR1 SGHDN and CDR2 FVKESK. CDR3 residues: CASSVLNYLEQYF. CDR3 DNA sequence: TGTGCCAGCAGCGTTTTAAATTATCTCGAGCAGTACTTC.